This T cell receptor beta chain was observed in a study of technical replicates of blood from several donors. This table comes from immunoSEQ multiplex PCR, and its TCRdb copy is limited to in-frame clones, with some not included. Of approximately 79,000 clones in the sample, 75% to 95% were seen once. Germline trimming cut 5 bases from V and 5 bases from J; bases unmatched to any gene: 6. CDR3 length: 14 residues. Germline V gene sequence: CDR1 SNHLY, CDR2 FYNNEI. This clonotype was obtained from a human donor in good health. The specimen was T cells isolated from PBMCs. V and J are TRBV2 and TRBJ2-5; TRBD2 aligns across 9 bases. CDR3 sequence: CASSYSGRQETQYF. The DNA of the CDR3 is TGTGCCAGCAGTTATAGCGGGAGACAGGAGACCCAGTACTTC.